This T cell receptor beta chain is drawn from a study of T cell changes during pregnancy in multiple sclerosis. Sequencing used immunoSEQ multiplex PCR; TCRdb keeps in-frame clones, though not all of them. The sample has roughly 97,000 clones; 90% are singletons. CDR1 and CDR2 from the germline V gene are SGHRS and YFSETQ. This CDR3 is built from 15 residues. The trim removed 2 bases at V and 4 bases at J, leaving 7 bases unmatched. The receptor comes from a female donor in good health, enrolled as a control in a pregnancy study. Sequencing was performed on peripheral blood, taken in the second trimester of pregnancy. The J gene is TRBJ1-1, the V gene TRBV5-1; TRBD1 agrees at 8 bases. The CDR3 is CASSLFQGATTEAFF. CDR3 in DNA: TGCGCCAGCAGCTTATTTCAGGGGGCTACCACTGAAGCTTTCTTT.